These 17 T cell receptor beta chains were all obtained from the same sample, sequenced in a study of blood T cell repertoires in COVID-19. The table came from immunoSEQ multiplex PCR; TCRdb's copy has only in-frame clones and leaves some out. The table has fewer than 300,000 clones, approximately 84% seen once. Sequencing was done on a sample of peripheral blood. These TCRs come from a person aged 65 to 79 with COVID-19, enrolled during active disease.

The rearrangement uses TRBV19 and TRBJ1-2; 10 bases match TRBD1. Germline CDR1 and CDR2: LNHDA and SQIVND (reference sequence). J lost 2 bases, V lost 7 bases, and 7 bases had no gene match. The CDR3 spans 15 residues. The CDR3 loop reads CASTQSGQGNYGYTF. DNA of the CDR3: TGTGCCAGTACCCAATCGGGACAGGGGAACTATGGCTACACCTTC.

The chain links TRBV28 to TRBJ2-7, with D perhaps matching TRBD1 (6 bases). This CDR3 region has 16 residues. Trimming took off 5 bases at V and 0 bases at J, with 17 bases between the two ends. CDR1 is MDHEN and CDR2 is SYDVKM in the germline V gene. The CDR3 reads CASSPRRTASSYEQYF. The CDR3 DNA follows: TGTGCCAGCAGTCCCCGACGGACAGCGAGCTCCTACGAGCAGTACTTC.

Here the CDR3 reads CASSLGGPVETQYF. CDR3 sequence (DNA): TGTGCCAGCAGCTTGGGGGGGCCGGTGGAGACCCAGTACTTC. V usage is TRBV5-4 and J usage is TRBJ2-5, with TRBD1 as a possible D gene (6 bases). The CDR3 covers 14 residues. Trimming removed 0 bases at V and 5 bases at J, with 11 bases between. Germline V CDR1 and CDR2: SGHNT, YYREEE (reference sequence).

The rearrangement links TRBV4-3 to TRBJ2-7, with 7 bases matching TRBD1. Germline CDR1 and CDR2: LGHNA and YSLEER. The V gene end was trimmed by 0 bases and the J gene end by 2 bases; junction bases not matched to a gene: 4. The CDR3 consists of 15 residues. The CDR3 DNA reads TGCGCCAGCAGCCAAGATCAAACAGGGGCCTACGAGCAGTACTTC. It codes for CASSQDQTGAYEQYF.

The chain has TRBV4-3 and TRBJ1-6; the D is unclear. The germline gives CDR1 LGHNA, CDR2 YSLEER. This CDR3 region has 13 residues. V was cut by 0 bases and J by 10 bases, with 7 bases left in between. The CDR3 coding sequence is TGCGCCAGCAGCCAAGATAGTATATCACCCCTCCACTTT. Translating gives CASSQDSISPLHF.

This clone was found a few times. The genes are TRBV28 and TRBJ2-3, with 11 nucleotides matching TRBD2. Germline trimming cut 6 bases from V and 1 base from J; bases unmatched to any gene: 0. Germline lookup yields CDR1 MDHEN and CDR2 SYDVKM. The CDR3 is 14 amino acids. The CDR3 loop is CASRLAGGTDTQYF. The CDR3 region has the DNA TGTGCCAGCAGACTAGCGGGAGGCACAGATACGCAGTATTTT. The full variable domain, in which reference TRBV28 and TRBJ2-3 provide the parts outside the CDR3, is DVKVTQSSRYLVKRTGEKVFLECVQDMDHENMFWYRQDPGLGLRLIYFSYDVKMKEKGDIPEGYSVSREKKERFSLILESASTNQTSMYLCASRLAGGTDTQYFGPGTRLTVL.

The rearrangement links TRBV9 to TRBJ1-2, with D possibly being TRBD1 (6 bases). The V gene's germline CDR1 is SGDLS and CDR2 YYNGEE. Trimming took off 0 bases at V and 4 bases at J, with 10 bases between the two ends. The CDR3 is 14 amino acids. The DNA of the CDR3 is TGTGCCAGCAGCGTAGAAGGACAGTTCTATGGCTACACCTTC. Amino acid sequence: CASSVEGQFYGYTF.

The V and J genes are TRBV7-9 and TRBJ2-7, with TRBD2 matching over 7 bases. V was clipped by 5 bases and J by 4 bases; unmatched bases: 8. The CDR3 extends over 14 amino acids. CDR1 and CDR2 (germline): SEHNR, FQNEAQ (reference sequence). The CDR3: CASSMSSGAYEQYF. The CDR3 coding sequence is TGTGCCAGCAGCATGAGCAGCGGGGCATACGAGCAGTACTTC.

This CDR3 reads CASSISPRTGSTYEQYF. The CDR3 DNA sequence: TGTGCCAGTAGTATATCGCCCCGGACAGGGTCCACCTACGAGCAGTACTTC. J is TRBJ2-7 and V is TRBV19; TRBD1 agrees at 8 bases. V trimming: 2 bases; J trimming: 2 bases; junction bases outside the gene matches: 11. The germline CDR1 and CDR2 sequences are LNHDA and SQIVND (reference sequence). This CDR3 is built from 17 residues. The variable domain in full, completed from reference TRBV19 and TRBJ2-7, reads DGGITQSPKYLFRKEGQNVTLSCEQNLNHDAMYWYRQDPGQGLRLIYYSQIVNDFQKGDIAEGYSVSREKKESFPLTVTSAQKNPTAFYLCASSISPRTGSTYEQYFGPGTRLTVT.

The chain links TRBV6-5 to TRBJ1-2, with D perhaps TRBD1 (5 bases). V gave up 9 bases and J gave up 2 bases, with 13 bases separating them. Germline V gene data show CDR1 as MNHEY and CDR2 as SVGAGI. The CDR3 covers 13 residues. CDR3 DNA sequence: TGTGCCAGTTGGGAAGGGGTAAACTATGGCTACACCTTC. This codes for CASWEGVNYGYTF.

V gene TRBV7-6 combines with J gene TRBJ2-1, with 9 nucleotides matching TRBD1. Germline V gene sequence: CDR1 SGHVS, CDR2 FNYEAQ. Losses at the gene ends were 3 bases for V and 4 bases for J; bases not matched to a gene: 4. The CDR3 is 15 amino acids. CDR3 in DNA: TGTGCCAGCAGCTTTACCGGGACAGGGTACAATGAGCAGTTCTTC. Translated, it gives CASSFTGTGYNEQFF.

The chain is built from TRBV6-6 and TRBJ2-1; TRBD2 matches at 8 bases. This CDR3 spans 15 amino acids. V shed 6 bases, J shed 10 bases, and the junction held 14 bases outside the gene matches. Germline CDR1 reads MNHNY; CDR2 reads SVGAGI (reference sequence). The CDR3 DNA is TGTGCCAGCAGCCCGACTAGCGTTTCGACTGGGGAGCAGTTCTTC. Amino acid sequence: CASSPTSVSTGEQFF.

V usage is TRBV5-6 and J usage is TRBJ2-3, with a possible D match to TRBD2 (5 bases). V was cut by 1 base and J by 3 bases, with 15 bases left in between. Germline loops: CDR1 SGHDT, CDR2 YYEEEE. The CDR3 loop spans 16 amino acids. The CDR3 sequence is CASSLRPGPGTDTQYF. The DNA for the CDR3 is TGTGCCAGCAGCTTGAGGCCGGGCCCGGGGACAGATACGCAGTATTTT.

V is TRBV18 and J is TRBJ1-2; D remains unclear. Germline V gene lookup returns CDR1 KGHSH and CDR2 LQKENI. The germline V and J ends were trimmed by 2 bases and 1 base, with 8 bases remaining between them. This CDR3 has 14 residues. For the CDR3, the DNA is TGTGCCAGCTCACCAGTGCAGATTAACTATGGCTACACCTTC. Translation: CASSPVQINYGYTF.

The rearrangement links TRBV7-2 to TRBJ1-2; 7 positions agree with TRBD1. Per germline, CDR1 SGHTA and CDR2 FQGNSA. The CDR3 runs to 17 residues. The J segment lost 2 bases and the V segment lost 1 base, leaving 10 bases of the junction unmatched. CDR3 amino acids: CASSLGGGGSLNYGYTF. CDR3 DNA: TGTGCCAGCAGCTTAGGTGGAGGGGGCTCCCTCAACTATGGCTACACCTTC.

The J gene is TRBJ2-1, the V gene TRBV7-2; D not certain. CDR3 length equals 14 residues. Germline V gene data show CDR1 as SGHTA and CDR2 as FQGNSA. The V end lost 1 base, the J end lost 5 bases, and 9 bases lay between the germline ends. The CDR3 sequence is CASSLGYENNEQFF. The CDR3 DNA reads TGTGCCAGCAGCTTAGGCTACGAAAACAATGAGCAGTTCTTC.

The CDR3, as DNA: TGTGCCAGCAGCTCAGAAGCGTCAGGGGGCCTGTACGAGCAGTACTTC. Residues: CASSSEASGGLYEQYF. This chain joins TRBV7-6 and TRBJ2-7; 8 bases match TRBD1. From germline, CDR1 is SGHVS and CDR2 FNYEAQ. The CDR3 length is 16 residues. V dropped 4 bases and J dropped 4; count of bases not matched to a gene: 12. Filled out from reference TRBV7-6 and TRBJ2-7, the complete variable domain reads GAGVSQSPRYKVTKRGQDVALRCDPISGHVSLYWYRQALGQGPEFLTYFNYEAQQDKSGLPNDRFSAERPEGSISTLTIQRTEQRDSAMYRCASSSEASGGLYEQYFGPGTRLTVT.